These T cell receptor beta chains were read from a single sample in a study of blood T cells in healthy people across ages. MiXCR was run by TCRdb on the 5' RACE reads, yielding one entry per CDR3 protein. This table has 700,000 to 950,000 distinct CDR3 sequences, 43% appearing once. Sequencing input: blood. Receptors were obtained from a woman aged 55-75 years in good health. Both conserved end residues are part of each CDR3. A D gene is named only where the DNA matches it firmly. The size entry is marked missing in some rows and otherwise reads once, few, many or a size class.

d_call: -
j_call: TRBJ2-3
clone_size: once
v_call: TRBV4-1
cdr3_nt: TGCGCCAGCAGCCAACCAGACCCGGGACCTAGCACAGATACGCAGTATTTT
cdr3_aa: CASSQPDPGPSTDTQYF

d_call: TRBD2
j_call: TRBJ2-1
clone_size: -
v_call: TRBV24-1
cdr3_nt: TGTGGCACCAGTGACCTCTCTAGCGGGGGGTACACTGAGCAGTTCTTC
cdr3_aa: CGTSDLSSGGYTEQFF

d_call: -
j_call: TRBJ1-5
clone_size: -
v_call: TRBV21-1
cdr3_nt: TGTGCCAGCAGCAACAGGGGAGAGGGTCAGCCCCAGCATTTT
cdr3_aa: CASSNRGEGQPQHF

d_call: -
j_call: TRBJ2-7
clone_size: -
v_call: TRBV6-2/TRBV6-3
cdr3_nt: TGTGCCAGCATTATAGACGGGAGCTCCTACGAGCAGTACTTC
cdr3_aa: CASIIDGSSYEQYF

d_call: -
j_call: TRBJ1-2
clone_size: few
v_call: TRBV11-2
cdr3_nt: TGTGCCAGCAGCTTAGGCGGACCAAACTATGGCTACACCTTC
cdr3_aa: CASSLGGPNYGYTF

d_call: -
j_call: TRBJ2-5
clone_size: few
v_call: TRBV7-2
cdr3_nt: TGTGCCAGCAGCTCCCTGTGGCAAGAGACCCGGTACTTC
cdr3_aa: CASSSLWQETRYF

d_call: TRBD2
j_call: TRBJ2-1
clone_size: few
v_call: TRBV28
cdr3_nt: TGTGCCAGCATTAGCGGGGCCACCAATGAGCAGTTCTTC
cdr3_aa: CASISGATNEQFF

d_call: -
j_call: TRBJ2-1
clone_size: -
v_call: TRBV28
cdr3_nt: TGTGCCAGCAGACTCCGGGACATCTCCTACAATGAGCAGTCCTTC
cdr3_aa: CASRLRDISYNEQSF

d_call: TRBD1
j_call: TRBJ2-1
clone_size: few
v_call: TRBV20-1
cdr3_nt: TGCAGTGCTTCTCGAGGGACAGGGTTTAGTAATGAGCAGTTCTTC
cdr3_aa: CSASRGTGFSNEQFF

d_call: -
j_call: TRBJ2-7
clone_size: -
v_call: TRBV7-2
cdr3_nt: TGTGCCAGTGGCCGTAGGGAGCTCGAGCAGTACTTC
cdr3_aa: CASGRRELEQYF

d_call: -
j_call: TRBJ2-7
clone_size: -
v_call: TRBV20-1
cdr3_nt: TGCAGTGCTAGAGTTCGAGACTCTACAGATTCCGAGCAGTACTTC
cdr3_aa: CSARVRDSTDSEQYF

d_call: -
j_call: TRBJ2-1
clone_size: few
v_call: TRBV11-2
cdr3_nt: TGTGCCAGCAGCTTACTAGCCTTCCGATCCTACAATGAGCAGTTCTTC
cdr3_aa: CASSLLAFRSYNEQFF

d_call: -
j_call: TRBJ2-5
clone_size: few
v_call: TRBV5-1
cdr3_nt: TGCGCCAGCAGCTTGGCCAATAAGGAGACCCAGTACTTC
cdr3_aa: CASSLANKETQYF

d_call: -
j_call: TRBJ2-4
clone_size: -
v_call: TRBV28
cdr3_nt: TGTGCCACTGGCCCCGGGACTCGAGGGGGTTCGGCCAAAAACATTCAGTACTTC
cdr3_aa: CATGPGTRGGSAKNIQYF

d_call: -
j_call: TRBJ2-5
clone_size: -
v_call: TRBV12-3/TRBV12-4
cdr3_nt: TGTGCCAGCAGTTTAGCGGAAGGAGAGACCCAGTACTTC
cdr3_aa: CASSLAEGETQYF

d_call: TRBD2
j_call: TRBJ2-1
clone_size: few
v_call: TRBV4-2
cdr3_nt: TGTGCCAGCAGCGGGACTAGCGGTCTCAATGAGCAGTTCTTC
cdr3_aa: CASSGTSGLNEQFF

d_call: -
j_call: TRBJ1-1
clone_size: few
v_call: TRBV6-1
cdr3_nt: TGTGCCAGCAGTGATAAAAGACTTAACACTGAAGCTTTCTTT
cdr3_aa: CASSDKRLNTEAFF

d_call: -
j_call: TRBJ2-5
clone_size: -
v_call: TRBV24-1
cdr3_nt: TGTGCCACCAGTGTACCGGCCCGAGAGACCCAGTACTTC
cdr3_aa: CATSVPARETQYF

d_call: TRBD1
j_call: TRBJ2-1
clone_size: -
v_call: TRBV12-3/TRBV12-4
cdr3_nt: TGCGCCAGCAGAGACAGGGGGCGGGGGTTCTACAATGAGCAGTTCTTC
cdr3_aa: CASRDRGRGFYNEQFF

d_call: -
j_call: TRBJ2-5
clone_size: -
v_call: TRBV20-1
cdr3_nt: TGCAGTGCTCGTGAGGAGACTGGCGGGGCCCAGTACTTC
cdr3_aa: CSAREETGGAQYF

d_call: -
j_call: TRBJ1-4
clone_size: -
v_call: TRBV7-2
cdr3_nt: TGTGCCAGCAGCTTGGGACCGACAGGATCAAATGAAAAACTGTTTTTT
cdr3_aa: CASSLGPTGSNEKLFF

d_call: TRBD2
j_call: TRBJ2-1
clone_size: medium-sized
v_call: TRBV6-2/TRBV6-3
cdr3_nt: TGTGCCAGCACCGGGACTAGCGGGGCGAATGAGCAGTTCTTC
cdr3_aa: CASTGTSGANEQFF

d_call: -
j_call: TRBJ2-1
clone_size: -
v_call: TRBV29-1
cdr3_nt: TGCAGCGTTTCGGGCAACGAATACAATGAGCAGTTCTTC
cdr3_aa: CSVSGNEYNEQFF

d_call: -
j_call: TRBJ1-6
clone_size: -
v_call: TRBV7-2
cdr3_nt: TGTGCCAGCAGCTTAGGAGGATTGAGGAATTCACCCCTCCACTTT
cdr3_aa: CASSLGGLRNSPLHF